The sequence of this TCR beta chain was determined in a study of early T cells in non-severe SARS-CoV-2 infection. CDR1 and CDR2 from the germline V gene are DFQATT and SNEGSKA (reference sequence). CDR3 length equals 14 residues. Germline trimming cut 6 bases from V and 5 bases from J; bases unmatched to any gene: 8. TCRdb independently ran MiXCR on the 5' RACE reads; one entry per CDR3 protein. The sample holds 54,000 or so distinct CDR3 sequences; 5.6% are singletons and the top ten take roughly 7.1%. This clonotype was recorded many times. The sequence came from an adult who was a healthcare worker with PCR-confirmed SARS-CoV-2 infection or an uninfected control (not recorded which). Input material: whole blood. The rearrangement uses TRBV20-1 and TRBJ1-1, with 11 nucleotides matching TRBD1. CDR3 DNA: TGCAGTGCACGGACAGGGGGCGGGAAGACTGAAGCTTTCTTT. Its translation: CSARTGGGKTEAFF.